Listed below are T cell receptor beta chains from one sample, sequenced in a study of cytomegalovirus exposure and HLA in healthy donors. Assay used: immunoSEQ multiplex PCR; TCRdb lists only in-frame clones, some missing. In all, the sample yields around 50,000 clones. Sequenced: PBMCs. The receptors come from a female donor in good health and CMV-seronegative. Both conserved end residues are part of each CDR3. D genes are given only for firm matches.

TRBJ2-7	TRBD1	TRBV28	TGTGCCAGCAGTACCGGGACAGGGTACTACGAGCAGTACTTC	CASSTGTGYYEQYF
TRBJ2-7	NA	TRBV18	TGTGCCAGCTCACCACAAGGGGTGGGCGAGCAGTACTTC	CASSPQGVGEQYF
TRBJ2-7	NA	TRBV6-5	TGTGCCAGCCGCGGGGCCTTGGCTGGAGAGCAGTACTTC	CASRGALAGEQYF
TRBJ2-3	TRBD1	TRBV7-9	TGTGCCAGCAGCACACGGGACAGGGTCACAGATACGCAGTATTTT	CASSTRDRVTDTQYF
TRBJ2-7	NA	TRBV7-9	TGTGCCAGCAGCTTAGTCTTGGGGCACGAGCAGTACTTC	CASSLVLGHEQYF
TRBJ1-1	TRBD1	TRBV2	TGTGCCAGCAGTAAACAGGGGACGGACACTGAAGCTTTCTTT	CASSKQGTDTEAFF
TRBJ1-1	NA	TRBV19	TGTGCCAGTAGTCCGGCCGGGGGGGCCGGCACTGAAGCTTTCTTT	CASSPAGGAGTEAFF
TRBJ2-6	NA	TRBV2	TGTGCCAGCAGGTATCACCCAGGGGCTGGGGGCAACGTCCTGACTTTC	CASRYHPGAGGNVLTF
TRBJ2-2	NA	TRBV29-1	TGCAGCGTTAAATCCGCCGGGGAGCTGTTTTTT	CSVKSAGELFF
TRBJ2-3	NA	TRBV30	TGTGCCTGGAGTGTGCCACAGCCTAGCACAGATACGCAGTATTTT	CAWSVPQPSTDTQYF
TRBJ2-3	TRBD2	TRBV7-2	TGTGCCAGCAGCCCGGGGGGGACCTCTTATACGCAGTATTTT	CASSPGGTSYTQYF
TRBJ2-7	TRBD1	TRBV7-9	TGTGCCAGCAGATCCAAGGGACAGAACTCAACCTACGAGCAGTACTTC	CASRSKGQNSTYEQYF
TRBJ1-2	NA	TRBV4-3	TGCGCCAGCAGCCCTTGGGGGGGGCCTAACTATGGCTACACCTTC	CASSPWGGPNYGYTF
TRBJ1-1	NA	TRBV6-6	TGTGCCAGCAACCCAGGGGACACTGAAGCTTTCTTT	CASNPGDTEAFF
TRBJ1-1	NA	TRBV20-1	TGCAGTGCTACAGGGAACACTGAAGCTTTCTTT	CSATGNTEAFF
TRBJ2-7	TRBD1	TRBV7-8	TGTGCCAGCAGCTTTCAGCTACGGGACAGTGCTGAGCAGTACTTC	CASSFQLRDSAEQYF
TRBJ2-7	NA	TRBV7-9	TGTGCCAGCAGCTTAGCAGGGGAGGCCGAGCAGTACTTC	CASSLAGEAEQYF
TRBJ2-5	TRBD1	TRBV5-4	TGTGCCAGCAGCAATGGACAGGTTGGAGAGACCCAGTACTTC	CASSNGQVGETQYF
TRBJ1-1	NA	TRBV30	TGTGCCTGGAGTAGGGGTCGTGACACTGAAGCTTTCTTT	CAWSRGRDTEAFF
TRBJ2-7	TRBD2	TRBV27	TGTGCCAGCAGTCCTGGGACTAGCGGGGGCTTTCCCTACGAGCAGTACTTC	CASSPGTSGGFPYEQYF
TRBJ1-5	TRBD1	TRBV5-6	TGTGCCAGCAGCTTGGGGACAGGGGGCGGACAGCCCCAGCATTTT	CASSLGTGGGQPQHF
TRBJ2-5	TRBD1	TRBV5-1	TGCGCCAGCAGCCCGGATTCGGGACAGGGGATGGAGACCCAGTACTTC	CASSPDSGQGMETQYF
TRBJ1-1	NA	TRBV19	TGTGCCAGTACCCCCCTCCGACAGGAAGCTTTCTTT	CASTPLRQEAFF
TRBJ2-7	NA	TRBV6-5	TGTGCCAGCAGTTACCAGGGTTCCTACGAGCAGTACTTC	CASSYQGSYEQYF
TRBJ2-1	NA	TRBV18	TGTGCCAGCTCACCATATACGGGAAATGGTGAGCAGTTCTTC	CASSPYTGNGEQFF